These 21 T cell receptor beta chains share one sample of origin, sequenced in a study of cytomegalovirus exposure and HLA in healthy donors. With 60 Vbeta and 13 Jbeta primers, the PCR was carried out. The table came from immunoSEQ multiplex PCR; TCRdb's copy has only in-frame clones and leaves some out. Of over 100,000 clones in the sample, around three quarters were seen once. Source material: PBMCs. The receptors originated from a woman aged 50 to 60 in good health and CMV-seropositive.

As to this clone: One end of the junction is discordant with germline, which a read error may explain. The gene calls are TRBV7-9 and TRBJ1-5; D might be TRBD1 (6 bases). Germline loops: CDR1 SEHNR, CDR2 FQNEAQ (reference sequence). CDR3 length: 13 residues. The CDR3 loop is CSSSFYRDQPQHF. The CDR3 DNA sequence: TGTTCCAGCAGCTTTTACAGGGATCAGCCCCAGCATTTT.

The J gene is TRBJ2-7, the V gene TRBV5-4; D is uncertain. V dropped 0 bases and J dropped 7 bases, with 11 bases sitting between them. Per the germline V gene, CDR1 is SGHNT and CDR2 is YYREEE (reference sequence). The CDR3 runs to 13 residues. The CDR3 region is CASSLDFEREQYF. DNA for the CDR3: TGTGCCAGCAGCTTGGACTTCGAGAGGGAGCAGTACTTC.

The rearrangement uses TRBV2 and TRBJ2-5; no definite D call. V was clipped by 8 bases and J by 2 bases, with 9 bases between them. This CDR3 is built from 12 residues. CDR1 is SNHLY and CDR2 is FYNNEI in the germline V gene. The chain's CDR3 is CASVVLQETQYF. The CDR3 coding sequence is TGTGCCAGCGTCGTACTACAAGAGACCCAGTACTTC.

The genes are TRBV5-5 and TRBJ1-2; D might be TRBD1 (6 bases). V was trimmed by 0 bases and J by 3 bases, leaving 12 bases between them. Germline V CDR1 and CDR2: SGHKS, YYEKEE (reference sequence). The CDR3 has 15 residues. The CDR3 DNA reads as TGTGCCAGCAGCTTGGGCCCACAGGGTGACTATGGCTACACCTTC. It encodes CASSLGPQGDYGYTF.

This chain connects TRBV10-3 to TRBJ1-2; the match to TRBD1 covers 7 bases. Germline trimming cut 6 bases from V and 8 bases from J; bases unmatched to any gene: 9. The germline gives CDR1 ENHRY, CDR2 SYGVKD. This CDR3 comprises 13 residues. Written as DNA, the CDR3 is TGTGCCATCAGCTCCGGACAGGACACAGGCTACACCTTC. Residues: CAISSGQDTGYTF.

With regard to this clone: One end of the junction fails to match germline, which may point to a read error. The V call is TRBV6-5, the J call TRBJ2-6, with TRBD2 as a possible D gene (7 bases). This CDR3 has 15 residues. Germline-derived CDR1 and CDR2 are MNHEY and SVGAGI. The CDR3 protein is CASRGGGTGANGLTF. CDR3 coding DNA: TGTGCCAGCAGGGGAGGGGGAACTGGGGCCAACGGCCTGACTTTC.

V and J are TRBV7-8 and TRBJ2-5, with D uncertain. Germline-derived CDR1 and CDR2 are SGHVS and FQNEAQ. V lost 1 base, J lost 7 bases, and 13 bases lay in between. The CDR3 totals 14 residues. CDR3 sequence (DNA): TGTGCCAGCAGCTTAGTGTGGGCCCCCGGGACCCAGTACTTC. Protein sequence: CASSLVWAPGTQYF.

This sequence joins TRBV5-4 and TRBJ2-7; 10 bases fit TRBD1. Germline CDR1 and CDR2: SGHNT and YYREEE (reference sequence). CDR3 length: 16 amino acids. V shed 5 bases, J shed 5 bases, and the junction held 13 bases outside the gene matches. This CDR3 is CASSYGTGEVIHEQYF. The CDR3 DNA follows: TGTGCCAGCAGTTACGGGACAGGGGAAGTAATCCACGAGCAGTACTTC.

As DNA, the CDR3 is TGTGCCAGCAGAACAGGGATCACAGATACGCAGTATTTT. This codes for CASRTGITDTQYF. The V call is TRBV28, the J call TRBJ2-3, with D tentatively TRBD1 (6 bases). The CDR3 consists of 13 residues. Trimming cost V 6 bases and J 2 bases, with 9 bases left between them. The germline V gene encodes CDR1 MDHEN and CDR2 SYDVKM.

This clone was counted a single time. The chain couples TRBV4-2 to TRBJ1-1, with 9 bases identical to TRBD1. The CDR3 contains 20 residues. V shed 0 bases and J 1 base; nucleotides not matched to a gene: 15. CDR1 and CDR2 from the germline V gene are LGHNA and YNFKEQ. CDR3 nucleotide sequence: TGTGCCAGCAGCCAAGATCGGACACGGACAGGGGCGAAACGGAACACTGAAGCTTTCTTT. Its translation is CASSQDRTRTGAKRNTEAFF.

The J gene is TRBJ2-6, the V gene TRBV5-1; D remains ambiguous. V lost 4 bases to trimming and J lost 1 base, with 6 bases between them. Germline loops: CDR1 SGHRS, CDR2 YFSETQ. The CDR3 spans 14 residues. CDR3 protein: CASSPSSGANVLTF. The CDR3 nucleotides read TGCGCCAGCAGCCCCTCGTCTGGGGCCAACGTCCTGACTTTC.

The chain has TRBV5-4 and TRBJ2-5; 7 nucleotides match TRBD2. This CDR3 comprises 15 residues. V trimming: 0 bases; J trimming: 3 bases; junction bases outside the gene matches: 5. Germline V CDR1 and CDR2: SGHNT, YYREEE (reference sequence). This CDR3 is CASSLGRGGEETQYF. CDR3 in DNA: TGTGCCAGCAGCTTGGGGAGGGGAGGGGAAGAGACCCAGTACTTC.

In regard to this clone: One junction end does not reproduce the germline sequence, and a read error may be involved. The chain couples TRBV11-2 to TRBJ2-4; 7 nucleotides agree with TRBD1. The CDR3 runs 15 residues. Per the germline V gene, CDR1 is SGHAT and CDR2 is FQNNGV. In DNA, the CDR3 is TGTGCCAGCAGCTCCTTGACAGGGACCAAAAACAGTCAGTACTTC. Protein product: CASSSLTGTKNSQYF.

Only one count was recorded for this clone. CDR3 coding DNA: TGTGCCAGCAGCCCAGGACAGGGAACAGGCAAAAACATTCAGTACTTC. This codes for CASSPGQGTGKNIQYF. This chain joins TRBV7-3 and TRBJ2-4; 8 bases are shared with TRBD1. The J segment lost 3 bases and the V segment lost 5 bases, leaving 9 bases of the junction unmatched. This CDR3 contains 16 residues. The germline CDR1 and CDR2 sequences are SGHTA and FQGTGA.

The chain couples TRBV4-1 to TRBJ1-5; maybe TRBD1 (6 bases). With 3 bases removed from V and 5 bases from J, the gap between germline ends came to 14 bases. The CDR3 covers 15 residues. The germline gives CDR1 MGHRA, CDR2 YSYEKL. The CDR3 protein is CASSQGAQPYQPQHF. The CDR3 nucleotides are TGCGCCAGCAGCCAGGGGGCCCAGCCTTATCAGCCCCAGCATTTT.

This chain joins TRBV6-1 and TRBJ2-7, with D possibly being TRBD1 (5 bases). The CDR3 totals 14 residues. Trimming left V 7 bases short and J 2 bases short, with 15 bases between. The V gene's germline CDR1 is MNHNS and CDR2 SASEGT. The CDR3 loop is CASTQGTPAYEQYF. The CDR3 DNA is TGTGCCAGCACCCAGGGAACCCCTGCCTACGAGCAGTACTTC.

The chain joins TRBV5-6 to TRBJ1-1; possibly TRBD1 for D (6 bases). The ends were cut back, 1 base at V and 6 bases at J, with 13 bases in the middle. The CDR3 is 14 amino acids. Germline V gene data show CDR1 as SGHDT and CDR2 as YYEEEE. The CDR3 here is CASSLTGRIAEAFF. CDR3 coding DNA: TGTGCCAGCAGCTTGACAGGGCGGATCGCTGAAGCTTTCTTT.

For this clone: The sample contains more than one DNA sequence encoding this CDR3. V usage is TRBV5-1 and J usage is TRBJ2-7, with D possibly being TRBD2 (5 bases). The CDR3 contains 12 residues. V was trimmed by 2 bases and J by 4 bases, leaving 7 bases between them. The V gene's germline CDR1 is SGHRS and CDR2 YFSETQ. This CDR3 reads CASSLRGYEQYF. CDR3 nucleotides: TGCGCCAGCAGCTTAAGAGGGTACGAGCAGTACTTC.

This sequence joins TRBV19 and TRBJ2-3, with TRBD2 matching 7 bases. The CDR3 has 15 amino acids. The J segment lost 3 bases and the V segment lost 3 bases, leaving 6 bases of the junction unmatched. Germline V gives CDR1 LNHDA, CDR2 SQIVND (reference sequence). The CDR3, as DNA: TGTGCCAGTAGTATTTCGAGCGGGATTACAGATACGCAGTATTTT. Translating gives CASSISSGITDTQYF.

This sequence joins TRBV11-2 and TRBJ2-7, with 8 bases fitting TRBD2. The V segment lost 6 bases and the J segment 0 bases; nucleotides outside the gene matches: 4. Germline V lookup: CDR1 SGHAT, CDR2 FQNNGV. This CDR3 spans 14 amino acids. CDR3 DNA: TGTGCCAGCAGGGCGGGGGGTCGCTCCTACGAGCAGTACTTC. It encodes CASRAGGRSYEQYF.

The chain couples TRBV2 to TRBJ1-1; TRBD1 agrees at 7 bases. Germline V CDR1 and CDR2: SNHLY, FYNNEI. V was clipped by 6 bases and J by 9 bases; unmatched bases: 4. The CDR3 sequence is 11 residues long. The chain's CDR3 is CASRTGRKAFF. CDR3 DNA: TGTGCCAGCAGGACAGGGCGGAAAGCTTTCTTT.